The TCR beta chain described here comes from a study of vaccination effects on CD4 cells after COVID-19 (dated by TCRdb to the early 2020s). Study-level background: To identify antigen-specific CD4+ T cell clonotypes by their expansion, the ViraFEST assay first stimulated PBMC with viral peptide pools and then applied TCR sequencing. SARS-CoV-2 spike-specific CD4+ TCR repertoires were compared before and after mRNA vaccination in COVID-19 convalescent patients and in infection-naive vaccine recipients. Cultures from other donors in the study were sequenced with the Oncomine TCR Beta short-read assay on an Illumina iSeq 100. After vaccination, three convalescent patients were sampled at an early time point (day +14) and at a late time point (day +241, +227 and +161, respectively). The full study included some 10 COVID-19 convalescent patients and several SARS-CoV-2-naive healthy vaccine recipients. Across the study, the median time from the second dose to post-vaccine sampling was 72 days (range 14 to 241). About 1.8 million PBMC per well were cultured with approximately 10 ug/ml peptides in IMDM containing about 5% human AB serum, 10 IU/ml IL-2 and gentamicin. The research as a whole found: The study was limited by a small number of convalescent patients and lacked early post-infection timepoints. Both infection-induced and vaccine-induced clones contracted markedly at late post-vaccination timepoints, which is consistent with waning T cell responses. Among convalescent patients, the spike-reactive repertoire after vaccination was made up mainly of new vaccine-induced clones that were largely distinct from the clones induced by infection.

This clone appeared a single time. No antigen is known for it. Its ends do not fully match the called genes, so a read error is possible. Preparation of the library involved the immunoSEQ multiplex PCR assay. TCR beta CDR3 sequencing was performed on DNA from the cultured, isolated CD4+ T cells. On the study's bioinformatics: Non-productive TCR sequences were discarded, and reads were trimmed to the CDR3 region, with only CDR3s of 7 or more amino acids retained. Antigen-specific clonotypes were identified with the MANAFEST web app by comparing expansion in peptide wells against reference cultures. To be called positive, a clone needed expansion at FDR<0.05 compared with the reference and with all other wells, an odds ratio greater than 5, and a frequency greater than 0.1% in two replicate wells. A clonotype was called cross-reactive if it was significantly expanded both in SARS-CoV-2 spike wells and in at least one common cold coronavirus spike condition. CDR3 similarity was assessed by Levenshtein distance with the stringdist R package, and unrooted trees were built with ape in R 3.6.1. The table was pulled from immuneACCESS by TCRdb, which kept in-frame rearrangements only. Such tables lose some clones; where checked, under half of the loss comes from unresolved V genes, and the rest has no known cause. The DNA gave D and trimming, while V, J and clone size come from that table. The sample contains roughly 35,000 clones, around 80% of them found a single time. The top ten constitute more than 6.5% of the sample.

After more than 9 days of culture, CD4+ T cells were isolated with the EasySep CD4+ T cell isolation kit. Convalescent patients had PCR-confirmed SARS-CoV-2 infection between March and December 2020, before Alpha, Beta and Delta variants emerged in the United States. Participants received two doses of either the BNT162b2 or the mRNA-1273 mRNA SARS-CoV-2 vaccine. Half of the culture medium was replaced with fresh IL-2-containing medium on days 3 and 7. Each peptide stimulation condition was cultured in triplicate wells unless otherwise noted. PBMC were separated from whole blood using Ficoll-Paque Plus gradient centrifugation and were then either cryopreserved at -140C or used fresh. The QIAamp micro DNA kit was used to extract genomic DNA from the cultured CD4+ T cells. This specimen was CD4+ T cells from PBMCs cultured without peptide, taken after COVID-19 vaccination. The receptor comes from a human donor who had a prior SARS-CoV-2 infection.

The DNA sequence is TGTGCTAGCAGCTCCCTCTCCGGCAGGGGGAGGTACAATGAGCAGTTCTTC. Its translation reads: CASSSLSGRGRYNEQFF. The chain is made from TRBV7-7 and TRBJ2-1; matching of 7 bases hints at TRBD1 as the D gene. The CDR1 and CDR2 encoded by the germline V gene (reference sequence) are SSHAT and FNYEAQ. Inclusive of the bounding cysteine and phenylalanine, the CDR3 is 17 residues long. The retained sequence is limited to the CDR3, 51 bases, with the frame set at the first base.